The clone carrying this T cell receptor beta chain was counted between two and nine times. This specimen belongs to a study of identical twins. From the 5' RACE reads, TCRdb called clonotypes with MiXCR, one entry per CDR3 protein. This sample has 690,000 or so distinct CDR3 sequences; roughly 6% occur once, and the top ten carry approximately 1.6%. The germline V gene has CDR1 SGHTA and CDR2 FQGNSA. CDR3 size: 15 residues. V lost 5 bases and J lost 2; bases outside the gene matches: 6. The clonotype originates from a man aged 18-30 years in good health. Sequenced material: naive T cells sorted from blood. The chain has TRBV7-2 and TRBJ2-3, with 8 bases lining up with TRBD2. The CDR3 here is CASSTSGNPTDTQYF. The CDR3 DNA reads as TGTGCCAGCAGCACTAGCGGAAACCCCACAGATACGCAGTATTTT. Variable domain in full (rest from reference TRBV7-2 and TRBJ2-3): GAGVSQSPSNKVTEKGKDVELRCDPISGHTALYWYRQSLGQGLEFLIYFQGNSAPDKSGLPSDRFSAERTGGSVSTLTIQRTQQEDSAVYLCASSTSGNPTDTQYFGPGTRLTVL.